These 20 T cell receptor beta chains were all obtained from the same sample, sequenced in a study of CD4 T cells in relation to SARS-CoV-2 and coronaviruses. TCRdb's table, derived via immunoSEQ multiplex PCR, lists solely in-frame clones and lacks some. The sample consists of 60,000 or so clones, 85% to 95% of them appearing once. Unexposed donor CD4+ T cells date from 2011-2018, before the COVID-19 pandemic. The specimen sequenced was naive CD4+ T cells from PBMCs. Subset denoted: naive CD4+ T cells isolated by negative enrichment. These TCRs come from a human donor in good health.

The chain couples TRBV4-2 to TRBJ1-5, with D perhaps matching TRBD1 (6 bases). The germline CDR1 and CDR2 sequences are LGHNA and YNFKEQ. V was pared by 4 bases and J by 0 bases, with 16 bases between. The CDR3 has 17 residues. The CDR3 region is CASSLSYGQNSNQPQHF. The DNA for the CDR3 is TGTGCCAGCAGCCTCTCCTACGGACAGAATAGCAATCAGCCCCAGCATTTT.

The genes are TRBV7-3 and TRBJ2-6; unclear D gene. Germline V gives CDR1 SGHTA, CDR2 FQGTGA. Trimming shortened V by 3 bases and J by 2 bases, and 2 bases separated the two germline ends. This CDR3 has 13 residues. CDR3 amino acids: CASSFTGANVLTF. The CDR3 DNA follows: TGTGCCAGCAGCTTTACTGGGGCCAACGTCCTGACTTTC.

The chain links TRBV3-1 (or the pseudogene TRBV3-2) to TRBJ2-7; maybe TRBD2 (5 bases). The V gene's germline CDR1 is LGHDT and CDR2 YNNKEL (reference sequence). Between the trimmed V and J ends, which lost 2 bases and 7 bases, there was a span of 9 bases. The CDR3 runs to 12 residues. Here the CDR3 reads CASSQFSGEQYF. CDR3 DNA sequence: TGTGCCAGCAGCCAATTCTCGGGGGAGCAGTACTTC.

For the CDR3, the DNA is TGTGCCAGCAGTGCGACTAGCGGGAACACAGATACGCAGTATTTT. Its protein is CASSATSGNTDTQYF. The V gene is TRBV25-1, the J gene TRBJ2-3, with 11 bases lining up with TRBD2. CDR3 size: 15 residues. The junction had 2 bases not matched to a gene; V was cut back by 4 bases and J by 2 bases. CDR1 and CDR2 from the germline V gene are MGHDK and SYGVNS.

The chain links TRBV29-1 to TRBJ2-7; 10 bases fit TRBD2. The germline CDR1 and CDR2 sequences are SQVTM and ANQGSEA. The V segment lost 1 base and the J segment 3 bases; nucleotides outside the gene matches: 12. This CDR3 region has 17 residues. CDR3 in DNA: TGCAGCGTTGAAGGGGTAGTGGCTAGCGGGAGACACTACGAGCAGTACTTC. The encoded protein is CSVEGVVASGRHYEQYF.

The count of this clone is one. CDR3 DNA sequence: TGCGCCAGCAGTCCATCCCGGGGGGCGTTAAACACCATATATTTT. This translates into CASSPSRGALNTIYF. The chain links TRBV10-2 to TRBJ1-3, with D possibly TRBD1 on 6 matching bases. The germline V gene encodes CDR1 WSHSY and CDR2 SAAADI. The CDR3 runs to 15 residues. The ends were cut back, 5 bases at V and 6 bases at J, with 17 bases in the middle.

This clone appeared a single time. This chain links TRBV19 with TRBJ2-7, with TRBD2 identical over 9 bases. Germline V gene sequence: CDR1 LNHDA, CDR2 SQIVND (reference sequence). This CDR3 contains 17 residues. V was pared by 0 bases and J by 4 bases, with 10 bases of the junction left unmatched. The CDR3 loop reads CASSIDQRSGRQYEQYF. CDR3 bases: TGTGCCAGTAGTATAGATCAACGGAGCGGGAGGCAGTACGAGCAGTACTTC.

V gene TRBV19 combines with J gene TRBJ2-6, with 9 bases aligning to TRBD1. The J segment lost 0 bases and the V segment lost 4 bases, leaving 4 bases of the junction unmatched. Germline loops: CDR1 LNHDA, CDR2 SQIVND (reference sequence). The CDR3 length is 17 residues. CDR3 nucleotides: TGTGCCAGTAGTAAGGGACAGGGATTCTCTGGGGCCAACGTCCTGACTTTC. Translating gives CASSKGQGFSGANVLTF.

The rearrangement uses TRBV6-2 or TRBV6-3 and TRBJ1-5, with D hard to call. V dropped 5 bases and J dropped 1 base, with 9 bases sitting between them. CDR1 is MNHEY and CDR2 is SVGEGT in the germline V gene. The CDR3 extends over 14 amino acids. The DNA for the CDR3 is TGTGCCAGCAGTAAGGGTGAGAGCAATCAGCCCCAGCATTTT. Translation: CASSKGESNQPQHF.

J is TRBJ2-7 and V is TRBV3-1 (or the pseudogene TRBV3-2); 8 nucleotides match TRBD1. In germline, CDR1 is LGHDT, CDR2 YNNKEL (reference sequence). CDR3 length equals 14 residues. V gave up 1 base and J gave up 3 bases; unmatched junction bases: 2. The CDR3 DNA reads as TGTGCCAGCAGCCAAGGGACAGGGAGCTACGAGCAGTACTTC. Its protein is CASSQGTGSYEQYF.

The rearrangement uses TRBV30 and TRBJ2-5; TRBD2 aligns across 12 bases. This CDR3 region has 15 residues. V was clipped by 4 bases and J by 4 bases; unmatched bases: 7. The germline CDR1 and CDR2 sequences are GTSNPN and SVGIG (reference sequence). The CDR3 coding sequence is TGTGCCTGGACTAGCGGGAGGGCCCCCCTAGAGACCCAGTACTTC. It encodes CAWTSGRAPLETQYF. The variable domain in full, with the rest retrieved from reference TRBV30 and TRBJ2-5, is SQTIHQWPATLVQPVGSPLSLECTVEGTSNPNLYWYRQAAGRGLQLLFYSVGIGQISSEVPQNLSASRPQDRQFILSSKKLLLSDSGFYLCAWTSGRAPLETQYFGPGTRLLVL.

CDR3 sequence reads: CASSSYGGQPQHF. The CDR3 region has the DNA TGTGCCAGCAGTTCCTACGGGGGGCAGCCCCAGCATTTT. The V gene is TRBV12-3 or TRBV12-4, the J gene TRBJ1-5; D is possibly TRBD1 (5 bases). Trimming cost V 4 bases and J 7 bases, with 11 bases left between them. CDR3 length: 13 residues.

This clone appeared a single time. This rearrangement joins TRBV28 to TRBJ1-6, with D possibly matching TRBD1 (5 bases). The CDR3 has 13 residues. V was clipped by 7 bases and J by 8 bases, with 12 bases between them. Germline values: CDR1 MDHEN, CDR2 SYDVKM. The CDR3 coding sequence is TGTGCCAGCATAGCAGGGAGGTATTCACCCCTCCACTTT. This translates into CASIAGRYSPLHF.

The V call is TRBV5-1, the J call TRBJ1-1; D gene ambiguous. Germline V gene lookup returns CDR1 SGHRS and CDR2 YFSETQ. V dropped 4 bases and J dropped 1 base, with 8 bases sitting between them. This CDR3 comprises 13 residues. CDR3 coding DNA: TGCGCCAGCAGCCCCGAGGGGAACACTGAAGCTTTCTTT. Amino acids: CASSPEGNTEAFF. The entire variable domain, with the rest obtained from reference TRBV5-1 and TRBJ1-1, is as follows: KAGVTQTPRYLIKTRGQQVTLSCSPISGHRSVSWYQQTPGQGLQFLFEYFSETQRNKGNFPGRFSGRQFSNSRSEMNVSTLELGDSALYLCASSPEGNTEAFFGQGTRLTVV.

The rearrangement uses TRBV27 and TRBJ2-7; 13 bases align to TRBD2. The CDR3 runs to 16 residues. V lost 7 bases, J lost 5 bases, and 11 bases stayed unmatched. The germline V gene has CDR1 MNHEY and CDR2 SMNVEV (reference sequence). In DNA, the CDR3 is TGTGCCAGCACCTCCTGGCGGACTAGCGGGAGTAACGAGCAGTACTTC. It is translated as CASTSWRTSGSNEQYF.

The chain uses TRBV3-1 (or the pseudogene TRBV3-2) and TRBJ2-1; D not certain. Germline loops: CDR1 LGHDT, CDR2 YNNKEL (reference sequence). The V end was cut by 4 bases, the J end by 9 bases, with 10 bases between. CDR3 length equals 12 residues. CDR3 protein: CASSRQNSEQFF. The CDR3 coding sequence is TGTGCCAGCAGCCGACAAAATTCTGAGCAGTTCTTC.

This chain uses TRBV28 with TRBJ1-1, with a tentative D call TRBD1 (5 bases). Germline CDR1 is MDHEN and CDR2 is SYDVKM. Trimming took 8 bases from V and 8 from J, leaving 12 bases between them. The CDR3 runs 11 residues. The CDR3 sequence: CASPGGKEAFF. CDR3 bases: TGTGCCAGCCCTGGGGGGAAAGAAGCTTTCTTT.

This sequence joins TRBV6-5 and TRBJ2-7; D is undetermined. The germline CDR1 and CDR2 sequences are MNHEY and SVGAGI. The CDR3 is 12 amino acids. With 6 bases removed from V and 0 bases from J, the gap between germline ends came to 6 bases. CDR3 in amino acids: CASSGSSYEQYF. CDR3 sequence (DNA): TGTGCCAGCAGCGGAAGCTCCTACGAGCAGTACTTC.

This chain links TRBV4-1 with TRBJ2-7; D is unclear. CDR3 length equals 14 residues. Between the trimmed V and J ends, which lost 6 bases and 2 bases, there was a span of 14 bases. Looked up from germline, CDR1 is MGHRA and CDR2 is YSYEKL. Here the CDR3 reads CASRVSWVAYEQYF. The DNA for the CDR3 is TGCGCCAGCAGGGTGAGTTGGGTGGCCTACGAGCAGTACTTC.

J is TRBJ2-3 and V is TRBV19; unclear D gene. This CDR3 comprises 14 residues. V was cut by 5 bases and J by 0 bases, with 9 bases left in between. Per germline, CDR1 LNHDA and CDR2 SQIVND (reference sequence). The CDR3 DNA reads TGTGCCAGTAGTCCCCAGACTAGCACAGATACGCAGTATTTT. This sequence encodes CASSPQTSTDTQYF.